Listed here are 21 T cell receptor beta chains from one sample, sequenced in a study of blood T cell repertoires in COVID-19. Profiled with immunoSEQ multiplex PCR; TCRdb holds only in-frame clones, not every one. The sample holds fewer than 450,000 clones, roughly 90% seen once. Sequenced sample: peripheral blood. The receptors derive from a woman aged 65 to 85 with COVID-19, enrolled during active disease.

The rearrangement joins TRBV3-1 (or the pseudogene TRBV3-2) to TRBJ1-1, with no clear D. Trimming cost V 1 base and J 4 bases, with 16 bases left between them. The CDR3 spans 16 residues. Germline-derived CDR1 and CDR2 are LGHDT and YNNKEL (reference sequence). The CDR3, as DNA: TGTGCCAGCAGCCAAGCACTACACCCTGCGGGCACTGAAGCTTTCTTT. It codes for CASSQALHPAGTEAFF.

J is TRBJ1-1 and V is TRBV11-3, with D uncertain. Germline-derived CDR1 and CDR2 are SGHNT and YENEEA. V was trimmed by 0 bases and J by 4 bases, leaving 15 bases between them. This CDR3 is built from 16 residues. The chain's CDR3 is CASSLDQPGLATEAFF. In nucleotides, the CDR3 is TGTGCCAGCAGCTTAGATCAACCGGGTTTGGCCACTGAAGCTTTCTTT. Drawing the rest from reference TRBV11-3 and TRBJ1-1, the complete variable domain is EAGVVQSPRYKIIEKKQPVAFWCNPISGHNTLYWYLQNLGQGPELLIRYENEEAVDDSQLPKDRFSAERLKGVDSTLKIQPAELGDSAVYLCASSLDQPGLATEAFFGQGTRLTVV.

The gene calls are TRBV27 and TRBJ1-5; 7 bases line up with TRBD1. The CDR3 runs 14 residues. The V and J ends lost 4 bases and 2 bases, in that order; junction bases with no gene match: 2. Germline values: CDR1 MNHEY, CDR2 SMNVEV (reference sequence). CDR3: CASSSTGGNQPQHF. CDR3 nucleotide sequence: TGTGCCAGCAGTTCAACAGGGGGCAATCAGCCCCAGCATTTT.

The sample holds a few counts of this clone. V usage is TRBV19 and J usage is TRBJ1-3; 7 nucleotides agree with TRBD1. Trimming removed 1 base from V and 0 bases from J; junction bases left unmatched: 6. Germline assignment: CDR1 LNHDA and CDR2 SQIVND (reference sequence). The CDR3 covers 17 residues. CDR3 loop: CASSIAGQLPSGNTIYF. DNA for the CDR3: TGTGCCAGTAGTATAGCGGGACAGCTACCCTCTGGAAACACCATATATTTT. The full variable domain, in which reference TRBV19 and TRBJ1-3 provide the parts outside the CDR3, is DGGITQSPKYLFRKEGQNVTLSCEQNLNHDAMYWYRQDPGQGLRLIYYSQIVNDFQKGDIAEGYSVSREKKESFPLTVTSAQKNPTAFYLCASSIAGQLPSGNTIYFGEGSWLTVV.

The V and J genes are TRBV4-3 and TRBJ1-4; 7 bases agree with TRBD1. The junction had 4 bases not matched to a gene; V was cut back by 5 bases and J by 4 bases. The CDR3 sequence is 14 residues long. In germline, CDR1 is LGHNA, CDR2 YSLEER. The CDR3 reads CASSEGQINEKLFF. Here the CDR3 DNA reads TGCGCCAGCAGCGAGGGACAGATTAATGAAAAACTGTTTTTT.

The J gene is TRBJ1-4, the V gene TRBV6-1, with 11 positions matching TRBD1. J was trimmed by 8 bases and V by 0 bases; bases with no gene match: 5. This CDR3 is 16 amino acids long. Germline CDR1 MNHNS, CDR2 SASEGT. The CDR3 is CASSEAGQGDWEKLFF. CDR3 sequence (DNA): TGTGCCAGCAGTGAAGCGGGACAGGGGGATTGGGAAAAACTGTTTTTT.

This sequence joins TRBV6-6 and TRBJ1-2; TRBD1 agrees at 7 bases. Germline V lookup: CDR1 MNHNY, CDR2 SVGAGI (reference sequence). V shed 6 bases and J 8 bases; nucleotides not matched to a gene: 12. The CDR3 runs to 14 residues. DNA for the CDR3: TGTGCCAGCAGAAACCCGACAGGGTCGCCCGGCTACACCTTC. This encodes CASRNPTGSPGYTF.

J is TRBJ2-3 and V is TRBV7-2, with 8 bases identical to TRBD2. With V trimmed by 4 bases and J by 0 bases, 3 bases remained unmatched. The CDR3 contains 15 residues. Germline V gives CDR1 SGHTA, CDR2 FQGNSA. The CDR3 protein is CASSSLAASTDTQYF. The CDR3, as DNA: TGTGCCAGCAGCTCACTAGCGGCTAGCACAGATACGCAGTATTTT.

The V call is TRBV10-3, the J call TRBJ2-7; a weak D match, TRBD2 (6 bases). The CDR3 is 15 amino acids. Looked up from germline, CDR1 is ENHRY and CDR2 is SYGVKD. V dropped 0 bases and J dropped 6 bases, with 15 bases sitting between them. The CDR3 nucleotides are TGTGCCATCAGTGAGTCCCATCTGAGCGGGTCCGAGCAGTACTTC. It translates to CAISESHLSGSEQYF.

This rearrangement joins TRBV15 to TRBJ2-1, with 9 bases matching TRBD1. With 0 bases clipped from V and 7 bases from J, the junction kept 13 bases outside the gene matches. This CDR3 spans 18 amino acids. The germline gives CDR1 LNHNV, CDR2 YYDKDF (reference sequence). Written as DNA, the CDR3 is TGTGCCACCAGCAGAGATGTGGGACCGGGACAGGGAATAAATGAGCAGTTCTTC. It translates to CATSRDVGPGQGINEQFF.

The chain combines TRBV4-1 with TRBJ1-1, with D tentatively TRBD1 (6 bases). Germline CDR1 reads MGHRA; CDR2 reads YSYEKL. CDR3 length: 16 amino acids. V was shortened by 1 base and J by 0 bases, with 12 bases between the two germline ends. CDR3 residues: CASSQVLGTLNTEAFF. The CDR3 DNA reads TGCGCCAGCAGCCAAGTTCTCGGGACATTGAACACTGAAGCTTTCTTT.

The V gene is TRBV5-1, the J gene TRBJ1-1; the match to TRBD1 covers 9 bases. The CDR3 is 16 amino acids. Looked up from germline, CDR1 is SGHRS and CDR2 is YFSETQ. Trimming cost V 4 bases and J 0 bases; bases outside gene matches: 7. The CDR3 region has the DNA TGCGCCAGCAGCCATCGACAGGGGGTCATGAACACTGAAGCTTTCTTT. Protein sequence: CASSHRQGVMNTEAFF.

J is TRBJ1-5 and V is TRBV19; D perhaps matches TRBD1 (5 bases). The germline gives CDR1 LNHDA, CDR2 SQIVND (reference sequence). This CDR3 is 14 amino acids long. V gave up 6 bases and J gave up 5 bases, with 14 bases separating them. The DNA of the CDR3 is TGTGCCAGTAGCCCTGGGGTAGGGGATCAGCCCCAGCATTTT. Protein sequence: CASSPGVGDQPQHF.

This chain links TRBV28 with TRBJ1-6; 9 nucleotides agree with TRBD1. CDR1 is MDHEN and CDR2 is SYDVKM in the germline V gene. The CDR3 is 16 residues long. After removal of 3 bases from V and 9 bases from J, the junction contained 9 bases not matched to a gene. CDR3 DNA: TGTGCCAGCAGTTTCTCCAGGGGGACAGGGACTTCACCCCTCCACTTT. Its protein is CASSFSRGTGTSPLHF.

Only a few counts were recorded for this clone. The rearrangement links TRBV3-1 (or the pseudogene TRBV3-2) to TRBJ2-5, with a tentative D call TRBD2 (6 bases). V lost 5 bases to trimming and J lost 6 bases, with 16 bases between them. Looked up from germline, CDR1 is LGHDT and CDR2 is YNNKEL (reference sequence). CDR3 length equals 14 residues. The CDR3 reads CASSRGGGSQTQYF. The CDR3, as DNA: TGTGCCAGCAGCAGGGGTGGAGGGTCCCAGACCCAGTACTTC.

The chain joins TRBV27 to TRBJ1-2, with D possibly being TRBD1 (6 bases). The CDR3 extends over 16 amino acids. Trimming stripped 4 bases from V and 1 base from J, with 16 bases between. Germline CDR1 reads MNHEY; CDR2 reads SMNVEV (reference sequence). The CDR3 DNA sequence: TGTGCCAGCAGTTCTACAGGACAGTATGTTAACTATGGCTACACCTTC. Residues: CASSSTGQYVNYGYTF.

The V and J genes are TRBV19 and TRBJ1-2, with 7 bases matching TRBD1. Germline-derived CDR1 and CDR2 are LNHDA and SQIVND (reference sequence). The V segment lost 6 bases and the J segment 4 bases; nucleotides outside the gene matches: 5. The CDR3 has 13 amino acids. The CDR3 loop is CASRRDRVYGYTF. The CDR3 nucleotides read TGTGCCAGTAGGCGAGACAGGGTCTATGGCTACACCTTC.

The gene calls are TRBV27 and TRBJ1-5, with unresolved D. This CDR3 region has 13 residues. V was cut by 8 bases and J by 0 bases, with 8 bases left in between. Germline V gene lookup returns CDR1 MNHEY and CDR2 SMNVEV (reference sequence). In DNA, the CDR3 is TGTGCCAGCCGAGGGCATAGCAATCAGCCCCAGCATTTT. Amino acids: CASRGHSNQPQHF.

The V and J genes are TRBV18 and TRBJ1-4, with 8 bases that match TRBD1. J was trimmed by 8 bases and V by 4 bases; bases with no gene match: 12. Germline CDR1 KGHSH, CDR2 LQKENI. This CDR3 is 16 amino acids long. The CDR3 spells CASSLRQGPAGEKLFF. The CDR3 nucleotides are TGTGCCAGCTCACTGCGACAGGGGCCGGCGGGCGAAAAACTGTTTTTT.

This clone was seen once. The chain uses TRBV6-1 and TRBJ1-5, with D possibly matching TRBD1 (6 bases). CDR1 is MNHNS and CDR2 is SASEGT in the germline V gene. Trimming took off 2 bases at V and 3 bases at J, with 11 bases between the two ends. The CDR3 is 15 amino acids. The CDR3 sequence: CASSESTGYNQPQHF. The CDR3 bases are TGTGCCAGCAGTGAATCGACAGGTTACAATCAGCCCCAGCATTTT.

The CDR3 sequence is CSVEMAGTPPYEQYF. The CDR3 bases are TGCAGCGTTGAAATGGCCGGGACACCTCCCTACGAGCAGTACTTC. V and J are TRBV29-1 and TRBJ2-7; possible D gene TRBD1, 6 bases. V was trimmed by 2 bases and J by 2 bases, leaving 16 bases between them. Germline CDR1 is SQVTM and CDR2 is ANQGSEA. This CDR3 is built from 15 residues.